What follows are 21 T cell receptor beta chains derived from one specimen sequenced in a study of blood T cell repertoires in COVID-19. Sequenced by immunoSEQ multiplex PCR; TCRdb stores in-frame clones only, minus some. The sample shows about 21,000 clones, 80% to 85% of them seen only once. Specimen: peripheral blood. The receptors shown here come from a man older than 75 with active or convalescent COVID-19.

The CDR3 nucleotides are TGTGCCAGCAGCTTAGCACAGAGGGCCACTGAAGCTTTCTTT. Translating it yields CASSLAQRATEAFF. The chain links TRBV7-9 to TRBJ1-1; D is uncertain. Trimming removed 0 bases at V and 4 bases at J, with 9 bases between. Germline CDR1 reads SEHNR; CDR2 reads FQNEAQ (reference sequence). The CDR3 length is 14 residues.

J is TRBJ1-2 and V is TRBV24-1; D gene ambiguous. Germline CDR1 KGHDR, CDR2 SFDVKD. Trimming cost V 5 bases and J 1 base, with 10 bases left between them. The CDR3 loop spans 14 amino acids. Here the CDR3 DNA reads TGTGCCACCAGTGGAGAGGGTTTTAACTATGGCTACACCTTC. It yields the protein CATSGEGFNYGYTF.

The genes are TRBV29-1 and TRBJ2-5; 8 bases are shared with TRBD2. Germline CDR1 is SQVTM and CDR2 is ANQGSEA. J gave up 0 bases and V 6 bases, and 6 bases lay outside the gene matches. This CDR3 spans 14 amino acids. The CDR3 is CSVAPGGNQETQYF. The CDR3 DNA is TGCAGCGTCGCCCCGGGAGGGAACCAAGAGACCCAGTACTTC.

The chain carries TRBV4-3 and TRBJ2-7; 7 nucleotides match TRBD1. The CDR3 contains 13 residues. The germline CDR1 and CDR2 sequences are LGHNA and YSLEER. The junction had 3 bases not matched to a gene; V was cut back by 2 bases and J by 5 bases. CDR3: CASSQFTGDEQYF. The CDR3 coding sequence is TGCGCCAGCAGCCAATTTACAGGGGACGAGCAGTACTTC.

This chain uses TRBV7-2 with TRBJ1-5; D not certain. The CDR3 consists of 16 residues. Trimming shortened V by 1 base and J by 2 bases, and 12 bases separated the two germline ends. CDR1 and CDR2 (germline): SGHTA, FQGNSA. For the CDR3, the DNA is TGTGCCAGCAGCTTAGATTCCGGGGTCGGCAATCAGCCCCAGCATTTT. This codes for CASSLDSGVGNQPQHF.

The chain employs TRBV3-1 (or the pseudogene TRBV3-2) and TRBJ1-2, with 8 bases that match TRBD1. CDR3 length: 14 residues. Germline CDR1 reads LGHDT; CDR2 reads YNNKEL (reference sequence). V lost 0 bases, J lost 5 bases, and 2 bases stayed unmatched. CDR3 region: CASSQDRQGYGYTF. CDR3 sequence (DNA): TGTGCCAGCAGCCAAGATCGACAGGGGTATGGCTACACCTTC.

The rearrangement uses TRBV19 and TRBJ1-1; 7 positions agree with TRBD1. Germline loops: CDR1 LNHDA, CDR2 SQIVND (reference sequence). The V segment lost 4 bases and the J segment 1 base; nucleotides outside the gene matches: 0. This CDR3 is built from 13 residues. CDR3 region: CASSRQGNTEAFF. CDR3 coding DNA: TGTGCCAGTAGTAGACAGGGGAACACTGAAGCTTTCTTT.

The chain links TRBV3-1 (or the pseudogene TRBV3-2) to TRBJ2-2; D is undetermined. The V end was cut by 2 bases, the J end by 2 bases, with 9 bases between. Germline V gives CDR1 LGHDT, CDR2 YNNKEL (reference sequence). This CDR3 spans 15 amino acids. CDR3 loop: CASSQKTDNTGELFF. Written as DNA, the CDR3 is TGTGCCAGCAGCCAAAAAACAGATAACACCGGGGAGCTGTTTTTT.

The chain has TRBV7-2 and TRBJ2-3; 13 nucleotides align to TRBD2. The CDR3 totals 16 residues. The ends lost 4 bases at V and 3 bases at J; junction bases unmatched: 4. CDR1 is SGHTA and CDR2 is FQGNSA in the germline V gene. Written as DNA, the CDR3 is TGTGCCAGCAGCTGGACTAGCGGGGGAGGTACAGATACGCAGTATTTT. Its protein is CASSWTSGGGTDTQYF.

This chain links TRBV2 with TRBJ1-5; 11 bases agree with TRBD1. Germline loops: CDR1 SNHLY, CDR2 FYNNEI. Trimming took 5 bases from V and 5 from J; bases not matched to a gene: 5. CDR3 size: 15 residues. CDR3 bases: TGTGCCAGCAGTCCGCGGACAGGGGGCGATCAGCCCCAGCATTTT. Translating gives CASSPRTGGDQPQHF.

The chain links TRBV5-8 to TRBJ2-1; 14 bases fit TRBD2. The CDR3 runs 20 residues. Trimming took 1 base from V and 0 from J; bases not matched to a gene: 9. CDR1 and CDR2 (germline): SGHTS, YDEGEE. The CDR3 loop is CASSLRLGLAGAHSYNEQFF. CDR3 coding DNA: TGTGCCAGCAGCTTGCGTCTGGGACTAGCGGGAGCCCACTCCTACAATGAGCAGTTCTTC.

The chain joins TRBV24-1 to TRBJ2-1; D is perhaps TRBD1 (5 bases). Germline loops: CDR1 KGHDR, CDR2 SFDVKD. The CDR3 loop spans 16 amino acids. The V and J ends lost 1 base and 6 bases respectively, with 15 bases between them. The CDR3 region has the DNA TGTGCCACCAGTGATTTTAGGGCCCGCCAGGGCAATGAGCAGTTCTTC. This translates into CATSDFRARQGNEQFF.

The count of this clone is one. The V gene is TRBV6-5, the J gene TRBJ2-7, with TRBD1 matching over 7 bases. Per germline, CDR1 MNHEY and CDR2 SVGAGI. CDR3 length equals 11 residues. CDR3 loop: CFRTGERQKYF. As DNA, the CDR3 is TGTTTTAGGACAGGAGAAAGGCAGAAGTACTTC.

This chain joins TRBV30 and TRBJ2-7; D is ambiguous. Per the germline V gene, CDR1 is GTSNPN and CDR2 is SVGIG (reference sequence). The V and J ends lost 5 bases and 1 base respectively, with 9 bases between them. This CDR3 region has 12 residues. CDR3 sequence: CAWRYTSYEQYF. The CDR3 DNA reads TGTGCCTGGCGATACACGTCCTACGAGCAGTACTTC.

The rearrangement links TRBV11-2 to TRBJ2-5; 8 bases match TRBD2. This CDR3 has 17 residues. Germline CDR1 reads SGHAT; CDR2 reads FQNNGV. V lost 4 bases, J lost 1 base, and 11 bases stayed unmatched. CDR3 bases: TGTGCCAGCAGCTCACCATTACTAGCGGCTCCCCAAGAGACCCAGTACTTC. Translation: CASSSPLLAAPQETQYF.

J is TRBJ2-6 and V is TRBV27; 7 bases match TRBD1. The CDR3 contains 15 residues. V was clipped by 6 bases and J by 0 bases; unmatched bases: 2. Germline lookup yields CDR1 MNHEY and CDR2 SMNVEV (reference sequence). The CDR3 nucleotides are TGTGCCAGCAGACGACAGGGCTCTGGGGCCAACGTCCTGACTTTC. Amino acids: CASRRQGSGANVLTF. The variable domain in full, with the rest retrieved from reference TRBV27 and TRBJ2-6, is EAQVTQNPRYLITVTGKKLTVTCSQNMNHEYMSWYRQDPGLGLRQIYYSMNVEVTDKGDVPEGYKVSRKEKRNFPLILESPSPNQTSLYFCASRRQGSGANVLTFGAGSRLTVL.

This clone has only one observation. The chain uses TRBV4-3 and TRBJ2-1; D perhaps matches TRBD2 (5 bases). Trimming removed 0 bases from V and 0 bases from J, with 9 bases in between. Germline V gene data show CDR1 as LGHNA and CDR2 as YSLEER. The length of the CDR3 is 16 residues. The CDR3 sequence is CASSQDQGSSYNEQFF. DNA of the CDR3: TGCGCCAGCAGCCAAGATCAAGGGAGCTCCTACAATGAGCAGTTCTTC.

This sequence joins TRBV18 and TRBJ2-1, with 9 nucleotides matching TRBD1. V gave up 5 bases and J gave up 4 bases; unmatched junction bases: 12. Germline V lookup: CDR1 KGHSH, CDR2 LQKENI. This CDR3 region has 17 residues. This CDR3 is CASSKSGSGTGYNEQFF. CDR3 nucleotides: TGTGCCAGCTCAAAAAGCGGATCCGGGACAGGGTACAATGAGCAGTTCTTC.

This sequence joins TRBV2 and TRBJ2-5; TRBD2 matches at 8 bases. Germline trimming cut 2 bases from V and 4 bases from J; bases unmatched to any gene: 6. The CDR3 runs to 15 residues. In germline, CDR1 is SNHLY, CDR2 FYNNEI. CDR3 amino acids: CASSEFSGSGETQYF. The CDR3, as DNA: TGTGCCAGCAGTGAATTCAGCGGGAGCGGAGAGACCCAGTACTTC.

DNA for the CDR3: TGTGCCAGCAGTGTACAAGCGGGAGGGTACAATGAGCAGTTCTTC. Translated: CASSVQAGGYNEQFF. The rearrangement uses TRBV2 and TRBJ2-1; TRBD2 agrees at 10 bases. Germline trimming cut 4 bases from V and 4 bases from J; bases unmatched to any gene: 4. The CDR3 length is 15 residues. CDR1 and CDR2 (germline): SNHLY, FYNNEI.

The chain uses TRBV23-1 and TRBJ2-5, with TRBD1 identical over 7 bases. TRBV23-1 is marked as an open reading frame, function uncertain. The V and J ends lost 4 bases and 0 bases, in that order; junction bases with no gene match: 8. The CDR3 extends over 16 amino acids. CDR3 loop: CASSPAGTVYQETQYF. The CDR3 DNA reads TGCGCCAGCAGTCCCGCCGGGACAGTTTACCAAGAGACCCAGTACTTC.